The rows below give T cell receptor beta chains drawn from one sample of a study of tumor and adjacent non-tumor tissue in lung cancer. TCRdb reprocessed the multiplex PCR reads with MiXCR, giving one entry per CDR3 protein. The sample shows roughly 200,000 distinct CDR3 sequences, 70% to 75% of them seen only once. Specimen: lung tumor tissue. Receptor source: a man between 60 and 75 years old with non-small cell lung cancer. CDR3s include the opening cysteine and the closing phenylalanine or tryptophan. The D gene is left open where the match is weak. Clone size is stated in some rows and not others, as once, few, many or a class when expanded.

>TRBJ2-7|few|TRBV5-1|.
CASSLGPGYEQYF
TGCGCCAGCAGTCTGGGGCCAGGCTACGAGCAGTACTTC
>TRBJ1-6|.|TRBV6-6|TRBD1
CASSYRTGSNSSFHF
TGTGCCAGCAGTTACCGGACAGGGTCCAATTCATCCTTCCACTTT
>TRBJ1-5|.|TRBV4-2|.
CASSREPKVSNQPQHF
TGTGCCAGCAGCCGAGAACCCAAGGTTAGCAATCAGCCCCAGCATTTT
>TRBJ1-6|.|TRBV20-1|.
CNARSKGVKVSPLHF
TGCAATGCTAGATCCAAGGGGGTAAAAGTGTCACCCCTCCACTTT
>TRBJ2-3|.|TRBV11-2|TRBD2
CAIGLGREVVTQYF
TGTGCCATCGGCTTAGGCCGGGAGGTCGTAACGCAGTATTTT
>TRBJ1-3|.|TRBV20-1|.
CGARRPGITIYF
TGCGGTGCTCGGAGACCTGGAATCACCATATATTTT
>TRBJ1-2|.|TRBV12-3/TRBV12-4|.
CASSLVRGYGHTF
TGTGCCAGCAGTTTAGTCCGAGGCTATGGTCACACCTTC
>TRBJ2-1|.|TRBV4-2|.
CVSSQGSNEQFF
TGTGTCAGCAGTCAAGGTAGTAATGAGCAGTTCTTC
>TRBJ1-2|.|TRBV6-1|TRBD1
CASDPDRGRYDYTF
TGTGCCAGCGATCCTGACAGGGGGCGGTATGACTACACCTTC
>TRBJ2-3|once|TRBV11-2|TRBD2
CASSRLAGGVQQYF
TGTGCCAGCAGCCGTCTAGCGGGGGGTGTCCAGCAGTATTTT
>TRBJ1-1|.|TRBV29-1|.
CSASRGHESMNIEAFF
TGCAGCGCCTCCAGGGGCCACGAATCCATGAACATTGAAGCTTTCTTT
>TRBJ1-2|many|TRBV29-1|TRBD1
CSVEGGQGKVYYGYTF
TGCAGCGTTGAAGGGGGACAGGGGAAGGTATACTATGGCTACACCTTC
>TRBJ2-1|.|TRBV11-2|.
CASSLVVGVSNEQFF
TGTGCCAGCAGCTTAGTAGTGGGAGTCTCCAACGAACAGTTCTTC
>TRBJ1-6|.|TRBV20-1|.
CIYLSFYNSPLHF
TGCATTTATTTAAGCTTCTATAATTCACCCCTCCACTTT
>TRBJ1-3|.|TRBV12-3/TRBV12-4|.
CAIRLQGAGNTIYF
TGTGCCATCAGACTACAGGGTGCCGGAAACACCATATATTTT
>TRBJ2-2|once|TRBV20-1|.
CSALAGNTGEPFF
TGCAGTGCCCTGGCGGGGAACACCGGGGAGCCGTTTTTT
>TRBJ2-7|.|TRBV6-5|.
CASTNPDYEQYF
TGTGCCAGCACAAACCCGGACTACGAGCAGTATTTC
>TRBJ1-1|medium-sized|TRBV11-3|.
CASSLDGVNTEAFF
TGTGCCAGCAGCTTAGACGGAGTGAACACTGAAGCTTTCTTT
>TRBJ2-2|.|TRBV9|TRBD2
CASSPRLAGYTGELFF
TGTGCCAGCAGCCCCCGCCTAGCGGGATACACCGGGGAGCTGTTTTTT
>TRBJ2-7|.|TRBV11-2|.
CTSSLDWAAFTGGPYEQYF
TGTACCAGCAGCCTCGATTGGGCAGCTTTTACTGGGGGACCCTACGAGCAGTACTTC
>TRBJ2-6|.|TRBV12-3/TRBV12-4|.
CSSTSSNREKLAF
TGTTCCAGCACTTCTAGCAACAGGGAGAAGTTGGCTTTC
>TRBJ1-5|.|TRBV20-1|.
CSAREQGWNQPQHF
TGTAGTGCTAGAGAGCAGGGGTGGAATCAGCCCCAGCATTTT
>TRBJ2-7|.|TRBV11-2|TRBD2
CAGSSGTSPHHYEQYF
TGTGCCGGCAGTTCCGGGACTAGCCCCCACCACTACGAGCAGTACTTC
>TRBJ2-7|.|TRBV11-2|.
CASSWDDLSSYEQHF
TGTGCCAGCAGCTGGGACGATTTAAGCTCCTACGAGCAACACTTC
>TRBJ1-1|few|TRBV20-1|TRBD1
CSARDPTGSTEAFF
TGCAGTGCTAGGGACCCGACAGGGAGCACTGAAGCTTTCTTT